A single sample gave rise to the 18 T cell receptor beta chains below, sequenced in a study of technical replicates of blood from several donors. The protocol was immunoSEQ multiplex PCR, while the TCRdb copy is restricted to in-frame clones and leaves out a portion. The sample carries 60,000 to 85,000 clones, over 85% recorded once. The material sequenced was T cells isolated from PBMCs. The source is a human donor in good health.

V gene TRBV2 combines with J gene TRBJ1-4, with 8 nucleotides matching TRBD1. Germline CDR1 and CDR2: SNHLY and FYNNEI. This CDR3 region has 14 residues. The trim removed 5 bases at V and 8 bases at J, leaving 7 bases unmatched. The CDR3 DNA reads TGTGCCAGCAGTCTAGACAGGGGAAACGAAAAACTGTTTTTT. Protein: CASSLDRGNEKLFF.

The chain combines TRBV10-3 with TRBJ2-6, with D possibly being TRBD2 (5 bases). V was cut by 3 bases and J by 0 bases, with 9 bases left in between. The CDR3 spans 16 residues. Germline loops: CDR1 ENHRY, CDR2 SYGVKD. The CDR3 loop is CAISDLGGSGANVLTF. The CDR3 DNA follows: TGTGCCATCAGTGACTTAGGAGGCTCTGGGGCCAACGTCCTGACTTTC.

This clone was seen just once. V and J are TRBV6-6 and TRBJ2-7; D gene ambiguous. Germline CDR1 reads MNHNY; CDR2 reads SVGAGI (reference sequence). The CDR3 totals 13 residues. Trimming cost V 3 bases and J 6 bases, with 12 bases left between them. CDR3 nucleotides: TGTGCCAGCAGTTATCCGGGTCAAGGCGAGCAGTACTTC. It encodes CASSYPGQGEQYF.

The sample holds one count of this clone. CDR3 in DNA: TGTGCCAGCAGCTTAATTGGGGGGGCCGACGAGCAGTACTTC. This codes for CASSLIGGADEQYF. The V call is TRBV7-3, the J call TRBJ2-7; tentative D call: TRBD2 (7 bases). The germline V and J ends were trimmed by 1 base and 5 bases, with 12 bases remaining between them. Germline V gene data show CDR1 as SGHTA and CDR2 as FQGTGA. The CDR3 spans 14 residues.

The J gene is TRBJ1-4, the V gene TRBV30; no clear D gene. V was clipped by 1 base and J by 2 bases, with 8 bases between them. The CDR3 is made up of 14 amino acids. CDR1 is GTSNPN, CDR2 SVGIG, per germline (reference sequence). The CDR3 loop is CAWSGADTNEKLFF. The CDR3 nucleotides are TGTGCCTGGAGTGGGGCAGACACTAATGAAAAACTGTTTTTT.

As DNA, the CDR3 is TGTGCCAGCAGTGTAGGGGGGGTGAACACTGAAGCTTTCTTT. Translating gives CASSVGGVNTEAFF. The genes are TRBV6-1 and TRBJ1-1; D perhaps matches TRBD1 (6 bases). The CDR3 has 14 residues. CDR1 is MNHNS, CDR2 SASEGT, per germline. The V and J ends lost 4 bases and 0 bases respectively, with 9 bases between them.

The chain joins TRBV9 to TRBJ1-4; D call uncertain. Trimming removed 3 bases at V and 4 bases at J, with 10 bases between. The CDR3 length is 14 residues. CDR1 and CDR2 from the germline V gene are SGDLS and YYNGEE. CDR3 sequence reads: CASSADSFNEKLFF. The CDR3 DNA reads TGTGCCAGCAGCGCCGACTCCTTTAATGAAAAACTGTTTTTT.

V is TRBV28 and J is TRBJ1-5, with 7 bases matching TRBD1. V lost 5 bases, J lost 5 bases, and 9 bases stayed unmatched. The CDR3 has 15 residues. Germline CDR1 reads MDHEN; CDR2 reads SYDVKM. In nucleotides, the CDR3 is TGTGCCAGCAGTACAGGGGCAATAGGGGATCAGCCCCAGCATTTT. Translation gives CASSTGAIGDQPQHF.

The rearrangement joins TRBV2 to TRBJ2-5, with 10 bases lining up with TRBD2. Germline V gene lookup returns CDR1 SNHLY and CDR2 FYNNEI. The CDR3 is 15 amino acids. The V gene end was trimmed by 4 bases and the J gene end by 2 bases; junction bases not matched to a gene: 4. CDR3 DNA: TGTGCCAGCAGTGGGCAACTAGCGGGGCAAGAGACCCAGTACTTC. Its protein is CASSGQLAGQETQYF.

The V and J genes are TRBV9 and TRBJ2-1; 9 bases agree with TRBD2. Germline assignment: CDR1 SGDLS and CDR2 YYNGEE. Trimming took 0 bases from V and 3 from J; bases not matched to a gene: 7. CDR3 length equals 17 residues. CDR3 DNA sequence: TGTGCCAGCAGCGTAGCGGCTAGCGGGATGGGCTACAATGAGCAGTTCTTC. Translated: CASSVAASGMGYNEQFF.

The chain employs TRBV11-2 and TRBJ2-7; tentative D call: TRBD1 (5 bases). This CDR3 has 16 amino acids. Germline CDR1 reads SGHAT; CDR2 reads FQNNGV. V was clipped by 1 base and J by 0 bases, with 13 bases between them. CDR3 sequence reads: CASSLVGVGDSYEQYF. In DNA form, the CDR3 reads TGTGCCAGCAGCTTAGTAGGGGTAGGGGACTCCTACGAGCAGTACTTC.

The CDR3 here is CAWNPPGSGVNEQFF. The CDR3 DNA sequence: TGTGCCTGGAACCCCCCGGGGAGCGGGGTCAATGAGCAGTTCTTC. The chain is built from TRBV30 and TRBJ2-1, with 7 bases identical to TRBD2. CDR3 size: 15 residues. The trim removed 4 bases at V and 6 bases at J, leaving 12 bases unmatched. Germline V gene sequence: CDR1 GTSNPN, CDR2 SVGIG (reference sequence).

With regard to this clone: The same CDR3 is also encoded by other DNA sequences in this sample. CDR3 in amino acids: CASSVGQASYEQYF. The DNA of the CDR3 is TGTGCCAGCAGCGTAGGACAGGCCTCCTACGAGCAGTACTTC. V is TRBV9 and J is TRBJ2-7; possibly TRBD1 for D (6 bases). Germline CDR1 SGDLS, CDR2 YYNGEE. The CDR3 length is 14 residues. Trimming cost V 0 bases and J 0 bases, with 7 bases left between them.

This clone was picked up one time. The chain recombines TRBV29-1 with TRBJ2-2; 8 bases map to TRBD1. Germline lookup yields CDR1 SQVTM and CDR2 ANQGSEA. The CDR3 consists of 13 residues. V lost 4 bases to trimming and J lost 6 bases; unmatched junction nucleotides: 4. DNA of the CDR3: TGCAGCGTTGCAGGGGGCTTGTCCGGGGAGCTGTTTTTT. This codes for CSVAGGLSGELFF.

The chain joins TRBV10-1 to TRBJ2-7; 10 bases align to TRBD2. In germline, CDR1 is WNHNN, CDR2 SYGVQD (reference sequence). With V trimmed by 3 bases and J by 2 bases, 7 bases remained unmatched. The CDR3 runs to 16 residues. The CDR3 DNA is TGCGCCAGCAGTGATTGGGCTAGCGGGAGCCCCTACGAGCAGTACTTC. Its protein product is CASSDWASGSPYEQYF.

The chain joins TRBV11-3 to TRBJ2-3, with D tentatively TRBD2 (6 bases). This CDR3 region has 15 residues. Germline CDR1 is SGHNT and CDR2 is YENEEA. The germline V and J ends were trimmed by 5 bases and 4 bases, with 16 bases remaining between them. For the CDR3, the DNA is TGTGCCAGCAGCCCGATCGGGGGTTCCGCAGATACGCAGTATTTT. Amino acid sequence: CASSPIGGSADTQYF.

CDR3 in amino acids: CASSKGLGYYEQYF. The CDR3, as DNA: TGTGCCAGCAGCAAAGGACTTGGCTACTACGAGCAGTACTTC. V usage is TRBV21-1 and J usage is TRBJ2-7; the table's D call TRBD2 went unverified against the DNA. TRBV21-1 is a listed pseudogene. The CDR3 runs 14 residues.

The chain is built from TRBV19 and TRBJ2-3; possibly TRBD2 for D (5 bases). CDR1 is LNHDA and CDR2 is SQIVND in the germline V gene (reference sequence). This CDR3 region has 11 residues. Deletions cut 7 bases from V and 7 bases from J, with 9 bases between. The CDR3 DNA reads as TGTGCCAGTACTCGGGGAAATACGCAGTATTTT. Its protein is CASTRGNTQYF.